These 28 T cell receptor beta chains were all obtained from the same sample, sequenced in a study of neurological immune-mediated disorders. TCRdb redid the calling of the 5' RACE reads with MiXCR, one entry per CDR3 protein. The sample shows 59,000 or so distinct CDR3 sequences, about an eighth of them seen only once. Sequenced: PBMCs. The receptors derive from a woman aged 55-75 years with HTLV-1-associated myelopathy (HAM/TSP).

A word on this clonotype: This may be a read error, as it is one base from a much larger clone. The V call is TRBV7-2, the J call TRBJ2-5; D may be TRBD1 or TRBD2 (5 bases each). This CDR3 comprises 11 residues. Germline V gene sequence: CDR1 SGHTA, CDR2 FQGNSA. The CDR3 DNA reads TGTTCCAGCAGCTTAATGGGGGCCCAGTACTTC. Amino acid sequence: CSSSLMGAQYF.

This clonotype was counted a few times. The V call is TRBV7-6, the J call TRBJ2-2; 8 bases match TRBD1. The CDR3 extends over 14 amino acids. The V gene's germline CDR1 is SGHVS and CDR2 FNYEAQ. The V and J ends lost 4 bases and 5 bases, in that order; junction bases with no gene match: 3. The CDR3, as DNA: TGTGCCAGCAGCTCGGACAGGGTAACCGGGGAGCTGTTTTTT. Its protein is CASSSDRVTGELFF.

This clonotype was counted at least ten times. The chain links TRBV5-1 to TRBJ2-7; D may correspond to TRBD1 or TRBD2 (5 bases each). This CDR3 is 14 amino acids long. The germline CDR1 and CDR2 sequences are SGHRS and YFSETQ. Trimming stripped 7 bases from V and 6 bases from J, with 20 bases between. The CDR3 DNA reads as TGCGCCAGCGGACCCGGGACCCTAAGCTTCGAGCAGTACTTC. This encodes CASGPGTLSFEQYF.

The table lists this clonotype with many counts. This sequence joins TRBV5-5 and TRBJ2-5, with TRBD2 matching over 10 bases. After removal of 0 bases from V and 7 bases from J, the junction contained 6 bases not matched to a gene. This CDR3 contains 15 residues. Per the germline V gene, CDR1 is SGHKS and CDR2 is YYEKEE (reference sequence). The DNA for the CDR3 is TGTGCCAGCAGCTTGGGGGCTAGCGGGGGTCTGACCCAGTACTTC. Protein product: CASSLGASGGLTQYF.

Regarding this clonotype: A much more abundant neighbour one base away suggests this may be a read error. The rearrangement uses TRBV6-4 and TRBJ1-6, with no clear D. From germline, CDR1 is MRHNA and CDR2 SNTAGT. The CDR3 spans 15 residues. The V end lost 3 bases, the J end lost 9 bases, and 15 bases lay between the germline ends. In nucleotides, the CDR3 is TGTGCCAGCAGTGAAAATAGGAGAGTTTGTTCACCCCTCCACTTT. Amino acids: CASSENRRVCSPLHF.

In this sample, this clonotype turned up many times. V usage is TRBV29-1 and J usage is TRBJ2-3, with a tentative D call TRBD2 (6 bases). The length of the CDR3 is 12 residues. Germline CDR1 reads SQVTM; CDR2 reads ANQGSEA. Trimming cost V 8 bases and J 3 bases, with 12 bases left between them. CDR3 sequence reads: CSLDGGTDTQYF. The CDR3 DNA reads TGCAGCCTCGACGGGGGTACAGATACGCAGTATTTT.

This clonotype was found many times. The V call is TRBV24-1, the J call TRBJ1-2; D gene unclear. The CDR3 consists of 14 residues. Germline values: CDR1 KGHDR, CDR2 SFDVKD. With 4 bases removed from V and 2 bases from J, the gap between germline ends came to 10 bases. CDR3 coding DNA: TGTGCCACCAGTGACACCCGAAAAAACTATGGCTACACCTTC. Its protein product is CATSDTRKNYGYTF.

The sample holds many counts of this clonotype. The genes are TRBV4-1 and TRBJ2-7; 8 bases fit TRBD1. Germline CDR1 is MGHRA and CDR2 is YSYEKL. J lost 6 bases, V lost 1 base, and 5 bases had no gene match. The CDR3 extends over 14 amino acids. CDR3 sequence: CASSQGQGWGEQYF. For the CDR3, the DNA is TGCGCCAGCAGCCAAGGACAGGGGTGGGGCGAGCAGTACTTC.

The chain recombines TRBV12-3 or TRBV12-4 with TRBJ2-2; 13 bases are a match to TRBD2. The CDR3 extends over 14 amino acids. Trimming removed 5 bases from V and 11 bases from J; junction bases left unmatched: 5. The CDR3 protein is CASSRLAGGRELFF. In nucleotides, the CDR3 is TGTGCCAGCAGTCGACTAGCGGGAGGAAGAGAGCTGTTTTTT.

This clonotype appeared many times. The chain uses TRBV12-3 or TRBV12-4 and TRBJ2-1; possible D gene TRBD1, 6 bases. Trimming removed 0 bases from V and 7 bases from J, with 16 bases in between. The CDR3 is 16 amino acids. The CDR3 DNA is TGTGCCAGCAGTTTAGCGCTTACCTTAGGGGGAAATGAGCAGTTCTTC. This encodes CASSLALTLGGNEQFF.

This clonotype was observed a handful of times. Because the CDR3 is missing its conserved closing phenylalanine or tryptophan, this is likely a read error. Because the CDR3's place on the DNA is in doubt, the DNA is left out and the CDR3 is given as listed by TCRdb. The chain joins TRBV3-1 to TRBJ2-1; TRBD2, the D gene given by the table, was not confirmed from the DNA. The CDR3 is 12 amino acids in total, end residues counted. CDR1 and CDR2 from the germline V gene are LGHDT and YNNKEL (reference sequence). The CDR3 region is CASSQGNEARTI.

This clonotype was picked up many times. The V call is TRBV7-2, the J call TRBJ2-7; tentatively, D is TRBD2 (6 bases). This CDR3 has 13 amino acids. V gave up 4 bases and J gave up 7 bases, with 14 bases separating them. Germline V lookup: CDR1 SGHTA, CDR2 FQGNSA. The CDR3 region is CASSSRVGGEQYF. CDR3 bases: TGTGCCAGCAGCTCCAGGGTCGGGGGAGAGCAGTACTTC.

This clonotype came up many times. CDR3 in DNA: TGTGCCAGCAGGGCCCAGGGGGGACCCTACGAGCAGTACTTC. Translating it yields CASRAQGGPYEQYF. J is TRBJ2-7 and V is TRBV5-5, with D possibly matching TRBD1 (7 bases). Per germline, CDR1 SGHKS and CDR2 YYEKEE (reference sequence). V lost 5 bases and J 2 bases, leaving 14 bases between the germline ends. The CDR3 runs to 14 residues. Complete variable domain (other parts from reference TRBV5-5 and TRBJ2-7): DAGVTQSPTHLIKTRGQQVTLRCSPISGHKSVSWYQQVLGQGPQFIFQYYEKEERGRGNFPDRFSARQFPNYSSELNVNALLLGDSALYLCASRAQGGPYEQYFGPGTRLTVT.

This sequence joins TRBV29-1 and TRBJ2-1; D not resolved. V was cut by 4 bases and J by 0 bases, with 16 bases left in between. CDR1 SQVTM and CDR2 ANQGSEA come from the germline V gene. The CDR3 spans 16 residues. CDR3 amino acids: CSVVEIVPSSYNEQFF. The CDR3 DNA is TGCAGCGTTGTCGAGATCGTCCCGAGCTCCTACAATGAGCAGTTCTTC.

In this sample, this clonotype turned up many times. The rearrangement uses TRBV21-1 and TRBJ2-1; the table's D call TRBD2 went unverified against the DNA. TRBV21-1 is a known pseudogene. CDR3 length equals 16 residues. The CDR3 protein is CASSKVGLALYNEQFF. The CDR3 region has the DNA TGTGCCAGCAGCAAAGTTGGGCTAGCCCTCTACAATGAGCAGTTCTTC.

This clonotype occurred a few times. The rearrangement joins TRBV29-1 to TRBJ1-1, with TRBD1 as a possible D gene (5 bases). Germline V gene data show CDR1 as SQVTM and CDR2 as ANQGSEA. V lost 3 bases to trimming and J lost 1 base, with 9 bases between them. The CDR3 extends over 13 amino acids. The CDR3 reads CSVERGSNTEAFF. CDR3 bases: TGCAGCGTTGAGCGGGGGTCGAACACTGAAGCTTTCTTT.

This clonotype was counted ten times or more. The gene calls are TRBV5-1 and TRBJ2-3; D is ambiguous. Trimming removed 6 bases from V and 5 bases from J, with 13 bases in between. The CDR3 loop spans 13 amino acids. CDR1 and CDR2 from the germline V gene are SGHRS and YFSETQ. The CDR3 nucleotides read TGCGCCAGCAACAAGCAGCTCCAAGATACGCAGTATTTT. This sequence encodes CASNKQLQDTQYF.

This clonotype was picked up many times. This chain connects TRBV4-1 to TRBJ2-5; D remains unclear. This CDR3 contains 15 residues. Trimming removed 0 bases from V and 3 bases from J, with 11 bases in between. CDR1 is MGHRA, CDR2 YSYEKL, per germline. Here the CDR3 DNA reads TGCGCCAGCAGCCAAGATCCTGACCGAGAAGAGACCCAGTACTTC. It specifies CASSQDPDREETQYF.

This clonotype showed up many times. This chain links TRBV5-6 with TRBJ1-1, with a possible D match to TRBD1 (5 bases). Germline CDR1 is SGHDT and CDR2 is YYEEEE. CDR3 length: 12 amino acids. V was trimmed by 2 bases and J by 11 bases, leaving 13 bases between them. The CDR3 sequence is CASSLEGISAFF. In nucleotides, the CDR3 is TGTGCCAGCAGCTTAGAGGGGATTTCGGCTTTCTTT.

This clonotype was observed at least ten times. For the CDR3, the DNA is TGTGCCAGCAGTTTCACAGGACAGGGGGCTGGGTCACCCCTCCACTTT. Protein: CASSFTGQGAGSPLHF. The rearrangement uses TRBV6-5 and TRBJ1-6; TRBD1 agrees at 11 bases. In germline, CDR1 is MNHEY, CDR2 SVGAGI. V shed 4 bases, J shed 10 bases, and the junction held 9 bases outside the gene matches. This CDR3 spans 16 amino acids.

This clonotype was detected ten times or more. This sequence joins TRBV12-3 or TRBV12-4 and TRBJ1-2; D ambiguous. The CDR3 contains 12 residues. The V gene lost 5 bases and the J gene lost 3 bases, with 7 bases spanning the gap. The CDR3 protein is CASSRRHYGYTF. The CDR3 DNA reads TGTGCCAGCAGTCGCAGGCACTATGGCTACACCTTC.

This clonotype was seen at least ten times. J is TRBJ2-3 and V is TRBV7-8, with 7 nucleotides matching TRBD1. The CDR3 totals 17 residues. Germline V gene lookup returns CDR1 SGHVS and CDR2 FQNEAQ. V shed 5 bases, J shed 5 bases, and the junction held 16 bases outside the gene matches. DNA for the CDR3: TGTGCCAGCAGCCTCCCGACGAGGGGGCGGCAGGGAGATACGCAGTATTTT. This codes for CASSLPTRGRQGDTQYF.

This clonotype was observed at least ten times. V gene TRBV10-3 combines with J gene TRBJ2-2; 8 nucleotides match TRBD2. The CDR3 totals 14 residues. After removal of 8 bases from V and 6 bases from J, the junction contained 8 bases not matched to a gene. CDR1 is ENHRY and CDR2 is SYGVKD in the germline V gene. The CDR3 spells CAIAGLDAAGELFF. CDR3 in DNA: TGTGCCATCGCGGGACTAGATGCCGCCGGGGAGCTGTTTTTT.

The table lists this clonotype with many counts. The chain recombines TRBV5-1 with TRBJ1-2; D is unclear. The CDR3 sequence is 14 residues long. Germline values: CDR1 SGHRS, CDR2 YFSETQ. With 0 bases removed from V and 2 bases from J, the gap between germline ends came to 8 bases. The CDR3 spells CASSLGTENYGYTF. The CDR3 DNA sequence: TGCGCCAGCAGCTTGGGAACGGAAAACTATGGCTACACCTTC.

This clonotype was recorded at least ten times. J is TRBJ2-7 and V is TRBV29-1, with TRBD2 matching over 7 bases. There are 11 residues in the CDR3. In germline, CDR1 is SQVTM, CDR2 ANQGSEA. V was pared by 4 bases and J by 3 bases, with 0 bases of the junction left unmatched. CDR3 sequence reads: CSVGGGYEQYF. The CDR3 DNA sequence: TGCAGCGTTGGGGGGGGCTACGAGCAGTACTTC.

Many counts were recorded for this clonotype. The V and J genes are TRBV3-1 and TRBJ2-3, with D maybe TRBD2 (5 bases). Germline CDR1 LGHDT, CDR2 YNNKEL (reference sequence). Between the trimmed V and J ends, which lost 1 base and 6 bases, there was a span of 14 bases. This CDR3 contains 15 residues. As DNA, the CDR3 is TGTGCCAGCAGCCAAGGTTCCGGGTCGGGGGATACGCAGTATTTT. This encodes CASSQGSGSGDTQYF.

This clonotype was found many times. This chain joins TRBV29-1 and TRBJ2-1; D is perhaps TRBD1 or TRBD2 (5 bases each). This CDR3 comprises 13 residues. The germline gives CDR1 SQVTM, CDR2 ANQGSEA. The chain's CDR3 is CTYQKGTGIEQFF. The CDR3, as DNA: TGCACCTACCAAAAAGGGACGGGGATTGAGCAGTTCTTC.

This clonotype occurred many times. The chain recombines TRBV29-1 with TRBJ2-3, with TRBD2 identical over 12 bases. Germline CDR1 reads SQVTM; CDR2 reads ANQGSEA. The CDR3 length is 17 residues. Trimming took 3 bases from V and 6 from J; bases not matched to a gene: 13. CDR3 loop: CSVDKGLAGGPADTQYF. CDR3 DNA: TGCAGCGTTGATAAAGGGCTAGCGGGAGGGCCAGCTGATACGCAGTATTTT.